Listed here are 18 T cell receptor beta chains from one sample, sequenced in a study of low-dose radiotherapy and immunotherapy resistance in tumors. The time point here: after trial treatment. As to treatment: LDRT plus nivolumab, ipilimumab, low-dose cyclophosphamide and aspirin (RACIN trial). Primers targeting TRAV and TRBV primed first-strand cDNA, covering alpha and beta chains. TCR amplification used roughly 20 PCR cycles, a constant-region primer and a V-primer adapter. MiXCR was run by TCRdb on the reads, yielding one entry per CDR3 protein. The data show 35,000 to 50,000 distinct CDR3 sequences, less than 25% seen once. The sample was PBMCs, taken after low-dose radiotherapy plus immunotherapy. Receptors originate from a female donor with ovarian cancer.

In this sample, this clonotype turned up many times. The chain carries TRBV6-2 or TRBV6-3 and TRBJ2-7; D unclear. The V gene lost 0 bases and the J gene lost 4 bases, with 10 bases spanning the gap. The CDR3 covers 14 residues. CDR1 and CDR2 from the germline V gene are MNHEY and SVGEGT. CDR3 coding DNA: TGTGCCAGCAGTTACTCGGGTGGTAGGTACGAGCAGTACTTC. The encoded protein is CASSYSGGRYEQYF.

In its sample, this clonotype was seen many times. The genes are TRBV20-1 and TRBJ1-2; TRBD1 might be the D (5 bases). CDR3 length equals 13 residues. CDR1 and CDR2 from the germline V gene are DFQATT and SNEGSKA (reference sequence). Trimming removed 5 bases from V and 4 bases from J, with 14 bases in between. Here the CDR3 DNA reads TGCAGTGCTCTTAGGACAACATCCTATGGCTACACCTTC. Amino acids: CSALRTTSYGYTF.

This clonotype was recorded many times. V gene TRBV7-3 combines with J gene TRBJ2-1, with D tentatively TRBD2 (6 bases). V was shortened by 0 bases and J by 0 bases, with 9 bases between the two germline ends. Per germline, CDR1 SGHTA and CDR2 FQGTGA. The CDR3 is made up of 16 amino acids. The CDR3 nucleotides read TGTGCCAGCAGCTTAACCGCGGGAAGCTCCTACAATGAGCAGTTCTTC. As protein: CASSLTAGSSYNEQFF.

The rearrangement joins TRBV28 to TRBJ2-7, with 14 bases identical to TRBD2. Germline loops: CDR1 MDHEN, CDR2 SYDVKM. V dropped 8 bases and J dropped 5; count of bases not matched to a gene: 14. The CDR3 contains 17 residues. The CDR3 is CASGAFGTSGSSHEQYF. The CDR3 DNA sequence: TGTGCCAGCGGGGCCTTTGGGACTAGCGGGAGTAGCCACGAGCAGTACTTC.

This clonotype was counted ten times or more. The chain uses TRBV5-1 and TRBJ2-1; maybe TRBD2 (6 bases). Deletions cut 5 bases from V and 6 bases from J, with 9 bases between. The CDR3 covers 12 residues. Germline values: CDR1 SGHRS, CDR2 YFSETQ. The CDR3 bases are TGCGCCAGCAGGGACTACTCCAATGAGCAGTTCTTC. Translation gives CASRDYSNEQFF.

Turning to this clonotype: A far larger clone is only one base removed, so a read error is likely. DNA of the CDR3: TGTGCCAGCAGCCTGCGGCCCCCGGGACAGAAAAAGATCTCCTACAATGAGCAGTACTTC. Protein sequence: CASSLRPPGQKKISYNEQYF. V and J are TRBV5-5 and TRBJ2-4, with 7 bases lining up with TRBD1. This CDR3 is 20 amino acids long. Per the germline V gene, CDR1 is SGHKS and CDR2 is YYEKEE (reference sequence). Trimming removed 4 bases from V and 13 bases from J; junction bases left unmatched: 32.

This clonotype was counted at least ten times. V gene TRBV24-1 combines with J gene TRBJ2-1; possible D gene TRBD2, 6 bases. The V end lost 4 bases, the J end lost 2 bases, and 17 bases lay between the germline ends. This CDR3 region has 17 residues. CDR1 and CDR2 (germline): KGHDR, SFDVKD. CDR3 nucleotides: TGTGCCACCAGTGACCCTGTCGGGAGTACACCCTACAATGAGCAGTTCTTC. This gives the protein CATSDPVGSTPYNEQFF.

The sample holds many counts of this clonotype. The chain is built from TRBV5-5 and TRBJ2-2; D call uncertain. The V and J ends lost 0 bases and 4 bases respectively, with 7 bases between them. The CDR3 runs 14 residues. Germline V CDR1 and CDR2: SGHKS, YYEKEE (reference sequence). The CDR3 reads CASSLGRITGELFF. In DNA form, the CDR3 reads TGTGCCAGCAGCTTGGGTCGGATCACCGGGGAGCTGTTTTTT.

This clonotype appeared many times. The chain uses TRBV5-1 and TRBJ2-6, with TRBD1 identical over 7 bases. Germline loops: CDR1 SGHRS, CDR2 YFSETQ. The CDR3 is 17 residues long. The ends lost 1 base at V and 0 bases at J; junction bases unmatched: 4. This CDR3 is CASSLRDSTSGANVLTF. The CDR3 DNA reads as TGCGCCAGCAGCTTGCGGGACAGCACCTCTGGGGCCAACGTCCTGACTTTC.

This clonotype was observed at least ten times. This rearrangement joins TRBV20-1 to TRBJ2-7; 8 bases match TRBD1. From germline, CDR1 is DFQATT and CDR2 SNEGSKA (reference sequence). The V and J ends lost 6 bases and 3 bases, in that order; junction bases with no gene match: 7. The CDR3 contains 13 residues. CDR3 nucleotide sequence: TGCAGTGCAATAGACAGGGGCAACTACGAGCAGTACTTC. This codes for CSAIDRGNYEQYF.

This clonotype was counted ten times or more. The rearrangement links TRBV20-1 to TRBJ2-7, with 8 bases matching TRBD1. V shed 3 bases and J 1 base; nucleotides not matched to a gene: 5. CDR1 is DFQATT, CDR2 SNEGSKA, per germline (reference sequence). The CDR3 runs to 14 residues. The CDR3 coding sequence is TGCAGTGCTAGGGACTGGACAGGGTCCTACGAGCAGTACTTC. Translation: CSARDWTGSYEQYF.

There are many counts of this clonotype. This rearrangement joins TRBV6-5 to TRBJ1-2, with a tentative D call TRBD1 (5 bases). With 6 bases removed from V and 8 bases from J, the gap between germline ends came to 19 bases. There are 14 residues in the CDR3. Germline lookup yields CDR1 MNHEY and CDR2 SVGAGI. CDR3 sequence (DNA): TGTGCCAGCAGCTCTGGGGGAATTGTCGTAGGCTACACCTTC. Translated, it gives CASSSGGIVVGYTF.

This clonotype was counted at least ten times. The V call is TRBV28, the J call TRBJ2-5, with D perhaps given as TRBD1 or TRBD2 (6 bases each). Germline V gene data show CDR1 as MDHEN and CDR2 as SYDVKM. The V end lost 6 bases, the J end lost 3 bases, and 20 bases lay between the germline ends. CDR3 length: 16 residues. Here the CDR3 reads CASSLNMRDTKETQYF. Written as DNA, the CDR3 is TGTGCCAGCAGCCTCAACATGCGGGACACCAAAGAGACCCAGTACTTC.

This clonotype was seen repeatedly, ten times or more. The chain uses TRBV6-5 and TRBJ1-6; 9 bases are shared with TRBD1. This CDR3 region has 17 residues. V lost 0 bases, J lost 6 bases, and 6 bases stayed unmatched. Germline CDR1 MNHEY, CDR2 SVGAGI. The CDR3 region has the DNA TGTGCCAGCAGTTACTCCTCCGGGACAGGGTTTAATTCACCCCTCCACTTT. Its protein is CASSYSSGTGFNSPLHF.

This clonotype was seen repeatedly, ten times or more. V usage is TRBV20-1 and J usage is TRBJ2-2; D is ambiguous. Trimming removed 3 bases at V and 1 base at J, with 6 bases between. This CDR3 is 13 amino acids long. Germline V gene data show CDR1 as DFQATT and CDR2 as SNEGSKA (reference sequence). CDR3 sequence (DNA): TGCAGTGCTAGCCCCAGGAACACCGGGGAGCTGTTTTTT. As protein: CSASPRNTGELFF.

This clonotype showed up just a few times. The V and J genes are TRBV28 and TRBJ2-1, with D unclear. Germline-derived CDR1 and CDR2 are MDHEN and SYDVKM. V was trimmed by 7 bases and J by 8 bases, leaving 9 bases between them. CDR3 length: 11 amino acids. The CDR3, as DNA: TGTGCCAGCACCCAAGGTGATGAGCAGTTCTTC. Encoded protein: CASTQGDEQFF.

The sample holds many counts of this clonotype. CDR3 coding DNA: TGTGCCAGCGGTCCGGGACAACTCGCCAAAAACATTCAGTACTTC. This sequence encodes CASGPGQLAKNIQYF. This chain uses TRBV27 with TRBJ2-4; a possible D gene is TRBD1 (6 bases). CDR3 size: 15 residues. Germline CDR1 reads MNHEY; CDR2 reads SMNVEV (reference sequence). The germline V and J ends were trimmed by 8 bases and 1 base, with 15 bases remaining between them.

This clonotype was observed many times. This sequence joins TRBV6-2 or TRBV6-3 and TRBJ2-7; 8 bases are a match to TRBD1. Germline V gene sequence: CDR1 MNHEY, CDR2 SVGEGT. J gave up 5 bases and V 10 bases, and 13 bases lay outside the gene matches. CDR3 length equals 14 residues. CDR3 region: CATTAGTGIHEQYF. The CDR3 coding sequence is TGTGCCACGACCGCCGGGACAGGAATCCACGAGCAGTACTTC.